This T cell receptor beta chain is from a study of T-cell reconstitution after alpha-beta-depleted transplantation in children. For TCRbeta, the library was prepared with unique molecular identifiers. TCRdb used MiXCR to reprocess the PCR reads, holding one entry per CDR3 protein. The repertoire holds about a million distinct CDR3 sequences, about 29% seen once, with about 28% in the top ten. A few counts support this clonotype. Per the germline V gene, CDR1 is SQVTM and CDR2 is ANQGSEA. There are 16 residues in the CDR3. Between the trimmed V and J ends, which lost 4 bases and 3 bases, there was a span of 19 bases.

The sample consisted of PBMCs, mostly from graft donor cells, taken 360 days after TCRalphabeta/CD19-depleted stem cell transplant. J is TRBJ2-1 and V is TRBV29-1; D is perhaps TRBD1 (6 bases). The TCR sequence derives from a boy younger than two who had a stem cell transplant for SCID, so the T cells may come from the graft donor. CDR3 sequence reads: CSVGGGGASLYNEQFF. DNA of the CDR3: TGCAGCGTTGGAGGTGGGGGCGCGTCCCTCTACAATGAGCAGTTCTTC.